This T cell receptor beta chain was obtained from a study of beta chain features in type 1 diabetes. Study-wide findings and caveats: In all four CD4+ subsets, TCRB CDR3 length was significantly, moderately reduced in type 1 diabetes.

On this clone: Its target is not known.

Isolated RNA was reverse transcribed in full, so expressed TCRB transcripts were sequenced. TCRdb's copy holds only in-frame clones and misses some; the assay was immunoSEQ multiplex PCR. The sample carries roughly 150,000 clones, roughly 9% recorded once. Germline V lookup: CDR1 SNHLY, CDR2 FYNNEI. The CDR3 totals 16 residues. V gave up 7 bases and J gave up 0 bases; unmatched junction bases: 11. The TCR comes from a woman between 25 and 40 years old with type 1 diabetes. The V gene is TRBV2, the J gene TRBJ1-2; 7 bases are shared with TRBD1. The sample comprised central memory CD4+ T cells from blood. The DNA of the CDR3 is TGTGCCAGCATCCCGGACAGGTCGGCTACTAACTATGGCTACACCTTC. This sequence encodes CASIPDRSATNYGYTF. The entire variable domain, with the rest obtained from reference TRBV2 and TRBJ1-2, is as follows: EPEVTQTPSHQVTQMGQEVILRCVPISNHLYFYWYRQILGQKVEFLVSFYNNEISEKSEIFDDQFSVERPDGSNFTLKIRSTKLEDSAMYFCASIPDRSATNYGYTFGSGTRLTVV.